Listed below are T cell receptor beta chains from one sample, sequenced in a study of siplizumab effects on memory and regulatory T cells. Profiling relied on immunoSEQ multiplex PCR, and the TCRdb table lists in-frame clones only, not all of them. The table includes fewer than 60,000 clones, roughly 92% detected once. The sequenced sample was CD8+ T cells sorted from blood. Receptors were obtained from a human donor in good health. Each CDR3 is given with its conserved first and last residue. The D gene is left open where the match is weak. Some rows have no size entry. The others give once, few or many, or a class for an expanded clone.

d_call	clone_size	v_call	j_call	cdr3_aa	cdr3_nt
NA	once	TRBV7-2	TRBJ2-5	CASSRVLEEETQYF	TGTGCCAGCAGCCGGGTCCTGGAAGAAGAGACCCAGTACTTC
NA	NA	TRBV29-1	TRBJ2-7	CSVAGTVTYEQYF	TGCAGCGTGGCCGGGACGGTCACCTACGAGCAGTACTTC
NA	NA	TRBV25-1	TRBJ2-7	CASSELGGTSYEQYF	TGTGCCAGCAGTGAACTCGGCGGTACCTCCTACGAGCAGTACTTC
NA	once	TRBV5-1	TRBJ2-5	CASSLGVETQYF	TGCGCCAGCAGCTTGGGGGTAGAGACCCAGTACTTC
NA	NA	TRBV7-3	TRBJ2-5	CASSLSKRETQYF	TGTGCCAGCAGCTTAAGTAAGAGGGAGACCCAGTACTTC
NA	NA	TRBV10-3	TRBJ2-3	CASSLTSGTDTQYF	TGTGCCAGCAGTCTAACCTCCGGGACAGATACGCAGTATTTT
NA	NA	TRBV18	TRBJ2-2	CASSPPPINPKTGELFF	TGTGCCAGCTCACCCCCCCCGATCAACCCGAAAACCGGGGAGCTGTTTTTT
NA	once	TRBV4-1	TRBJ2-1	CASSYEAGRPINEQFF	TGCGCCAGCAGCTATGAGGCGGGCCGCCCTATCAATGAGCAGTTCTTC
NA	NA	TRBV11-2	TRBJ1-6	CASSSRQENSPLHF	TGTGCCAGCAGCTCCCGACAGGAGAATTCACCCCTCCACTTT
NA	NA	TRBV5-1	TRBJ2-5	CASSLVLTTQETQYF	TGCGCCAGCAGCTTGGTTCTGACAACACAAGAGACCCAGTACTTC
TRBD2	once	TRBV2	TRBJ2-5	CASSAYRGGETQYF	TGTGCCAGCAGTGCGTACCGGGGGGGAGAGACCCAGTACTTC
NA	NA	TRBV9	TRBJ1-1	CASSVGHPNTEAFF	TGTGCCAGCAGCGTAGGGCACCCGAACACTGAAGCTTTCTTT
NA	once	TRBV27	TRBJ2-7	CASSSRDARSEQYF	TGTGCCAGCAGTTCCAGGGACGCCCGTTCCGAGCAGTACTTC
TRBD2	NA	TRBV10-2	TRBJ2-5	CASRAGGGTQYF	TGCGCCAGCAGGGCGGGAGGAGGGACCCAGTACTTC
NA	NA	TRBV27	TRBJ2-3	CASSLLAGFYTDTQYF	TGTGCCAGCAGTTTATTGGCGGGTTTCTACACAGATACGCAGTATTTT
NA	once	TRBV27	TRBJ2-1	CASITRGDEQFF	TGTGCCAGCATAACCCGAGGCGATGAGCAGTTCTTC
NA	NA	TRBV4-2	TRBJ1-3	CASSHYNSGNTIYF	TGTGCCAGCAGCCATTACAACTCTGGAAACACCATATATTTT
TRBD2	NA	TRBV6-5	TRBJ2-1	CASSTGTSRDEQFF	TGTGCCAGCAGTACCGGGACTAGTCGAGATGAGCAGTTCTTC
TRBD2	NA	TRBV19	TRBJ2-7	CASSLKTSGASYEQYF	TGTGCCAGTAGTCTCAAGACTAGCGGGGCTTCCTACGAGCAGTACTTC
NA	NA	TRBV7-6	TRBJ1-1	CASSHSGAGRAFF	TGTGCCAGCAGCCATTCGGGGGCAGGACGGGCTTTCTTT
NA	NA	TRBV5-6	TRBJ2-7	CASTRGGQNSYEQYF	TGTGCCAGCACCCGGGGGGGACAGAACTCCTACGAGCAGTACTTC
NA	NA	TRBV27	TRBJ2-7	CASSLRLATSSYGQYF	TGTGCCAGCAGTTTAAGGCTAGCTACGAGCTCCTACGGGCAGTACTTC
NA	NA	TRBV19	TRBJ2-7	CASSIGGNPTYEQYF	TGTGCCAGTAGTATCGGAGGCAACCCCACCTACGAGCAGTACTTC
NA	NA	TRBV30	TRBJ1-3	CAWSPRWAGNTIYF	TGTGCCTGGAGTCCACGGTGGGCTGGAAACACCATATATTTT
NA	NA	TRBV5-4	TRBJ2-7	CASRPWGNYEQYF	TGTGCCAGCAGGCCCTGGGGGAACTACGAGCAGTACTTC
TRBD2	NA	TRBV4-1	TRBJ2-7	CASSQVGGLAVSYEQYF	TGCGCCAGCAGCCAAGTTGGGGGTCTAGCGGTCTCCTACGAGCAGTACTTC
TRBD2	NA	TRBV27	TRBJ2-7	CASSLLGLAASYEQYF	TGTGCCAGCAGTTTATTAGGGCTAGCGGCCTCCTACGAGCAGTACTTC
NA	NA	TRBV15	TRBJ2-7	CATSRDRETPRGEQYF	TGTGCCACCAGCAGAGATCGGGAGACCCCTCGTGGCGAGCAGTACTTC
TRBD1	NA	TRBV4-1	TRBJ2-1	CASSPTGGNEQFF	TGCGCCAGCAGCCCGACAGGGGGCAATGAGCAGTTCTTC
NA	NA	TRBV7-9	TRBJ2-5	CAGETQYF	TGTGCTGGGGAGACCCAGTACTTC
NA	NA	TRBV7-8	TRBJ2-7	CASSLTGYYYEQYF	TGTGCCAGCAGCTTGACAGGATACTACTACGAGCAGTACTTC
NA	NA	TRBV2	TRBJ2-5	CASRETVGETQYF	TGTGCCAGCCGTGAAACGGTTGGAGAGACCCAGTACTTC
NA	NA	TRBV27	TRBJ2-6	CASSPGQSLPPTILTF	TGTGCCAGCAGTCCCGGACAGTCTTTGCCCCCTACCATCCTGACTTTC
NA	NA	TRBV5-5	TRBJ2-7	CASSLDWLPQGGNYEQYF	TGTGCCAGCAGCTTGGACTGGTTACCACAGGGGGGGAACTACGAGCAGTACTTC
TRBD2	NA	TRBV7-3	TRBJ2-1	CASSSGLGIADEQFF	TGTGCCAGCAGCAGCGGACTAGGAATAGCGGATGAGCAGTTCTTC
NA	few	TRBV10-1	TRBJ2-2	CASSHNTGELFF	TGCGCCAGCAGCCACAACACCGGGGAGCTGTTTTTT
TRBD1	NA	TRBV7-6	TRBJ2-7	CASSPWTGGVSEQYF	TGTGCCAGCAGCCCGTGGACAGGGGGCGTTTCCGAGCAGTACTTC
NA	NA	TRBV27	TRBJ2-2	CASSLGEAPGELFF	TGTGCCAGCAGTTTGGGAGAGGCTCCCGGGGAGCTGTTTTTT
NA	NA	TRBV1	TRBJ1-1	CTSSQDILGGPQNTEAFF	TGCACCAGCAGCCAAGATATCTTAGGAGGGCCTCAGAACACTGAAGCTTTCTTT
TRBD1	few	TRBV6-6	TRBJ2-5	CASSFRDRGQETQYF	TGTGCCAGCAGCTTCCGGGACAGGGGCCAAGAGACCCAGTACTTC
TRBD1	NA	TRBV5-1	TRBJ1-1	CASSPPGTGAMNTEAFF	TGCGCCAGCAGCCCCCCGGGGACAGGGGCAATGAACACTGAAGCTTTCTTT
NA	NA	TRBV6-1	TRBJ2-2	CASRGDTGELFF	TGTGCCAGCAGAGGAGACACCGGGGAGCTGTTTTTT
NA	NA	TRBV19	TRBJ1-5	CASSSRNQPQHF	TGTGCCAGTAGTAGCCGGAATCAGCCCCAGCATTTT
TRBD2	NA	TRBV9	TRBJ2-1	CASSVASSGSYNEQFF	TGTGCCAGCAGCGTAGCGTCTAGCGGCTCCTACAATGAGCAGTTCTTC
NA	NA	TRBV2	TRBJ1-1	CASTSNTEAFF	TGTGCCAGCACTTCGAACACTGAAGCTTTCTTT
NA	NA	TRBV6-6	TRBJ1-1	CASSSGGGMNTEAFF	TGTGCCAGCAGTTCAGGTGGGGGGATGAACACTGAAGCTTTCTTT